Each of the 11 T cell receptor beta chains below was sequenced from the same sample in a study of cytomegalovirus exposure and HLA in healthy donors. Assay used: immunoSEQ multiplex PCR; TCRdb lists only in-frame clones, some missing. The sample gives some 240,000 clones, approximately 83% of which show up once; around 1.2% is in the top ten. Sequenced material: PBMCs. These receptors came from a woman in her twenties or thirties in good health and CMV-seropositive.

The CDR3 DNA follows: TGTGCCAGCAGCCCCGGGACGAACACCGGGGAGCTGTTTTTT. It encodes CASSPGTNTGELFF. The V and J genes are TRBV9 and TRBJ2-2; a possible D gene is TRBD2 (5 bases). This CDR3 region has 14 residues. Germline-derived CDR1 and CDR2 are SGDLS and YYNGEE. The V end was cut by 4 bases, the J end by 0 bases, with 7 bases between.

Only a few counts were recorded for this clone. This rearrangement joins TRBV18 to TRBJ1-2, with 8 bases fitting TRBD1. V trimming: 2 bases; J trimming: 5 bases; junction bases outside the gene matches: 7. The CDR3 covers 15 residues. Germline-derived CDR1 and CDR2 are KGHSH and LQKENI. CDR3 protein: CASSPDQGAGYGYTF. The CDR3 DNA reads TGTGCCAGCTCACCAGACCAGGGGGCAGGTTATGGCTACACCTTC.

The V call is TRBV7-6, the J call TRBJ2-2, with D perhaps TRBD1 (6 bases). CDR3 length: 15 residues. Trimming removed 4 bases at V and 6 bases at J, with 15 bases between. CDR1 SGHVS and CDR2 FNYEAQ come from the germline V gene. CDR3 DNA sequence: TGTGCCAGCAGCTCCATACAGGGTTCGGCCGGGGAGCTGTTTTTT. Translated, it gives CASSSIQGSAGELFF.

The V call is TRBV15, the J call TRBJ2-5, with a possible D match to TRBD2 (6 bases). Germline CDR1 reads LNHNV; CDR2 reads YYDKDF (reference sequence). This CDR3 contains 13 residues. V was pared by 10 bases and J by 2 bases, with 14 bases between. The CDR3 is CAIGTPLQETQYF. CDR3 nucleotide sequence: TGTGCCATTGGGACTCCTCTACAAGAGACCCAGTACTTC.

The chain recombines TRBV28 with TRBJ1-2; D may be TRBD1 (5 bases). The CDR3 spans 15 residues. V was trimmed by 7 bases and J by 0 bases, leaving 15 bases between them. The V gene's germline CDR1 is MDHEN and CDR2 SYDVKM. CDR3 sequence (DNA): TGTGCCAGCACGTCGCCAGGGAGGGCTAACTATGGCTACACCTTC. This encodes CASTSPGRANYGYTF.

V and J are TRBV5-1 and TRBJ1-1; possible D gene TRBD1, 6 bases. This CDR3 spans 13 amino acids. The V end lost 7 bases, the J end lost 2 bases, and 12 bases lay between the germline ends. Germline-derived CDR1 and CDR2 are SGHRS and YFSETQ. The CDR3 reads CASALGGNTEAFF. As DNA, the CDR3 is TGCGCCAGCGCTTTAGGGGGAAACACTGAAGCTTTCTTT.

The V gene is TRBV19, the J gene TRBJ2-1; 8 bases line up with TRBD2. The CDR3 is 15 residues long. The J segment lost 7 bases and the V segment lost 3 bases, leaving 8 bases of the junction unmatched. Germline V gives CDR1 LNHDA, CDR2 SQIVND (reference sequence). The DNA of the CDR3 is TGTGCCAGTAGTATTGACCGGGGGGGCAAAAATGAGCAGTTCTTC. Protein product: CASSIDRGGKNEQFF.

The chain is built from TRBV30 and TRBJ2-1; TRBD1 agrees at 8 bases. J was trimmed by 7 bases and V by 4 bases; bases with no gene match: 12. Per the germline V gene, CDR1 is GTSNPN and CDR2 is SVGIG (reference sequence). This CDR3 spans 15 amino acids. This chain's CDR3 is CAWKPRDRLMNEQFF. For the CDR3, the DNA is TGTGCCTGGAAGCCCCGGGACAGGTTAATGAATGAGCAGTTCTTC.

CDR3 coding DNA: TGTGCCAGCAGTTTCCTAGAAGTTAGCAATCAGCCCCAGCATTTT. This encodes CASSFLEVSNQPQHF. The rearrangement links TRBV28 to TRBJ1-5; D is undetermined. V was clipped by 3 bases and J by 0 bases, with 9 bases between them. The germline CDR1 and CDR2 sequences are MDHEN and SYDVKM. This CDR3 is built from 15 residues.

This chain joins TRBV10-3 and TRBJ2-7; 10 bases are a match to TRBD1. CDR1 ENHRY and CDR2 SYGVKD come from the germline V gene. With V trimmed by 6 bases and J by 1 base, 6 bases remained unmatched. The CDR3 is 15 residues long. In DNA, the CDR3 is TGTGCCATCAGGAAAGGGACAGGGGCATCCTACGAGCAGTACTTC. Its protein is CAIRKGTGASYEQYF.

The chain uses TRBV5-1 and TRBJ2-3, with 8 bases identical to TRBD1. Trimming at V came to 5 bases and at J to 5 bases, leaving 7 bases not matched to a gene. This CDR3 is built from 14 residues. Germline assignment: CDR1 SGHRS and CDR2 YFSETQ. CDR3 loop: CASSGQGAEDTQYF. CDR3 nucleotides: TGCGCCAGCAGTGGTCAGGGGGCCGAAGATACGCAGTATTTT.